This TCR beta chain was captured by sequencing in a study of vaccination and CD4 T cells after COVID-19 (dated by TCRdb to the early 2020s). Concerning the study at large: Convalescent patients had a positive SARS-CoV-2 result on nasal swab PCR, and of these patients, nine had mild disease and one had severe disease. The cultures were stimulated with overlapping spike peptide pools from SARS-CoV-2 and from the common cold coronaviruses HCoV-NL63, HCoV-OC43 and HCoV-229E. Post-COVID blood samples from convalescent patients were collected a median of about 100 days after diagnosis, with a range of roughly 35 to 180 days. In the convalescent cohort there were six males and four females, among whom were two Hispanic individuals, seven Caucasians, two Asians and one multiracial person. Participants received two doses of either the Pfizer-BioNTech BNT162b2 vaccine (n=8) or the Moderna mRNA-1273 vaccine (n=2). In some eleven COVID-19 convalescent patients and a few infection-naive healthy vaccine recipients, researchers compared the spike-specific CD4+ TCR repertoire from before mRNA vaccination with the repertoire from after. Post-vaccine blood samples were taken a median of around 70 days after the second vaccine dose, with a range of about 13 to 250 days. Control cultures used a CEFX viral epitope pool as positive control, an HIV-1 Nef peptide pool as negative control, or no peptide. For a few convalescent patients, samples were collected at an early post-vaccination timepoint (day 14) as well as at a late post-vaccination timepoint (days 161 to 241). General findings and caveats noted by the study authors: The median count of SARS-CoV-2-reactive clonotypes went up from 20 to 25 after infection to roughly 38 after vaccination, although the change was not significant. In convalescent patients, a median around 89% of post-vaccine SARS-CoV-2-reactive clones were detected only after vaccination, suggesting vaccine-specific priming. The study included relatively few convalescent patients and did not analyze early timepoints after natural infection. Of the vaccine-specific clones found in convalescent patients, nearly all (304 of 307) were mono-reactive for SARS-CoV-2 spike instead of being cross-reactive with common cold coronaviruses.

V lost 0 bases and J lost 3 bases, and the count of bases not matched to a germline gene is 5. The CDR3, from cysteine to phenylalanine, totals 16 residues. Here the CDR3 DNA is all that survives: 48 bases in frame from base 1. The germline V gene (reference sequence) sets CDR1 to SGHNT and CDR2 to YYREEE. Libraries were built with PCR. At the Johns Hopkins FTIC core, DNA from the cultured CD4+ T cells underwent TCR sequencing with the Oncomine TCR Beta short-read assay. Genomic DNA was extracted from the cultured CD4+ T cells with the QIAamp micro DNA kit. The Oncomine TCR Beta libraries from cultured CD4+ T cells were pooled using unique dual indexes and then sequenced on an Illumina iSeq 100. The study's own analysis went as follows. Non-productive sequences were removed, and CDR3s not starting with C, not ending with F or W, or shorter than 7 amino acids were discarded. Antigen-specific clonotypes were identified with the MANAFEST web application by comparing peptide-stimulated wells with reference and other culture wells. For a clone to be called positive, the clone needed an FDR below 0.05, an odds ratio above 5, and a productive frequency above 0.1% in at least two of three replicate wells. A clonotype counted as cross-reactive if it showed significant expansion both in the SARS-CoV-2 spike wells and in at least one common cold coronavirus spike condition. CDR3 homology was assessed with Levenshtein distances (stringdist) and unrooted phylogenetic trees (ape) in R version 3.6.1. In-frame beta chains were kept once TCRdb had trimmed the public reads at Q25 with fastp and called clones with MiXCR. Duplicate CDR3 protein sequences are folded into a single record with the most common DNA and genes. What appears here as the V and J calls and clone size reflects TCRdb's work, not the paper's. In this sample the table shows tens of thousands of distinct CDR3 sequences, 28% of which occur a single time. Roughly 7.1% of the sample is taken by the ten largest.

The time point label, as the study defines it: late sampling 161 to 241 days after vaccination in a few convalescent patients. The meaning of the sample's treatment or condition label: approximately 10-day PBMC culture with coronavirus spike peptide pools or control peptides (ViraFEST assay). The ViraFEST assay was used in the study, in which antigen-specific T cells were expanded with peptide pools and expanded clonotypes were subsequently identified by TCR sequencing. Positive SARS-CoV-2 PCR tests in the convalescent patients dated from March to December 2020, before Alpha, Beta and Delta variants emerged in the United States. Each well held around 2 million PBMCs cultured in IMDM containing roughly 5% human AB serum and roughly 10 IU/ml IL-2, with 8.5 to 10 ug/ml peptide pools added. On days 3 and 7, half of the culture medium was replaced with fresh IL-2-containing medium. After 10 days of culture, CD4+ T cells were isolated by negative selection with the EasySep CD4+ T cell isolation kit. PBMCs were separated from whole blood using Ficoll-Paque Plus gradient centrifugation and then either used fresh or cryopreserved at -140C. In general, triplicate wells were set up for every culture condition.

In regard to this clonotype: This clone's antigen is unknown. No much larger clone is present one base from it, and per-base qualities are unavailable.

This TCR came from a human donor who had recovered from COVID-19. The chain links TRBV5-4 with TRBJ2-5; the junction holds 10 bases that match TRBD2. The input for sequencing was CD4+ T cells from blood, cultured in vitro, taken about 7 months after SARS-CoV-2 vaccination. The CDR3 corresponds to CASSLDLAGVEETQYF. The DNA sequence is as follows: TGTGCCAGCAGCTTGGACCTAGCGGGAGTGGAAGAGACCCAGTACTTC.